This T cell receptor beta chain stems from a study of T cells in Graves' hyperthyroidism and ophthalmopathy. Overall study findings and caveats: A model using 13 V-J features told ophthalmopathy apart from stable hyperthyroidism.

This CDR3 spans 15 amino acids. Germline CDR1 is SGHVT and CDR2 is SQSDAQ. Germline trimming cut 4 bases from V and 2 bases from J; bases unmatched to any gene: 4. Concerning this clonotype itself: The antigen is not known.

Authors of the study amplified TCR beta CDR3 regions from RNA transcripts. The primer set for the first-round RT-PCR of the TCR CDR3 was HTBI. TCRdb re-called the multiplex PCR reads with MiXCR, one entry per CDR3 protein. Of hundreds of thousands of distinct CDR3 sequences listed, more than 20% are singletons. Every diagnosis used clinical symptoms, serum thyroxine and TRAb, thyroid ultrasound and orbital computed tomography. The chain is built from TRBV7-4 and TRBJ2-7; 11 nucleotides match TRBD2. The TCR originated in a man aged 30-40 years with Graves' ophthalmopathy. The sample was blood. This CDR3 reads CASSSGLADPYEQYF. The CDR3 nucleotides read TGTGCCAGCAGCTCGGGACTAGCGGATCCCTACGAGCAGTACTTC.